This T cell receptor beta chain was identified in a study of CD8+ T cells in alopecia areata. Study-wide results and limits: Mouse data revealed clearer TCR sharing than patient data did, a gap possibly tied to HLA. The link between baseline CD8+ expansion and response remains uncertain with one nonresponder. Tofacitinib significantly reduced both scalp clonality and expanded CD8+ clones among the top 100. Lesional scalp exceeded normal scalp in clonality, especially in alopecia totalis/universalis.

V lost 4 bases to trimming and J lost 0 bases, with 10 bases between them. Germline V lookup: CDR1 SGHVS, CDR2 FQNEAQ. The CDR3 runs 14 residues. Stated treatment: oral pan-JAK inhibitor, 5-10 mg twice daily. After isolation, RNA underwent reverse transcription to generate cDNA as the sequencing template. Measured with immunoSEQ multiplex PCR; TCRdb has only the in-frame clones, and not every one. This table has 200,000 to 250,000 clones, 64% appearing once. Concerning this clone itself: Its antigen is unidentified.

This sequence joins TRBV7-8 and TRBJ2-7; TRBD2 is a possible D gene (6 bases). This sequence was found in a human donor with alopecia areata. The sequences come from CD4+ T cells sorted from blood, collected at week 4, from a patient treated with tofacitinib. CDR3 in amino acids: CASSSGGSSYEQYF. The CDR3 nucleotides read TGTGCCAGCAGCTCTGGGGGGAGCTCCTACGAGCAGTACTTC.